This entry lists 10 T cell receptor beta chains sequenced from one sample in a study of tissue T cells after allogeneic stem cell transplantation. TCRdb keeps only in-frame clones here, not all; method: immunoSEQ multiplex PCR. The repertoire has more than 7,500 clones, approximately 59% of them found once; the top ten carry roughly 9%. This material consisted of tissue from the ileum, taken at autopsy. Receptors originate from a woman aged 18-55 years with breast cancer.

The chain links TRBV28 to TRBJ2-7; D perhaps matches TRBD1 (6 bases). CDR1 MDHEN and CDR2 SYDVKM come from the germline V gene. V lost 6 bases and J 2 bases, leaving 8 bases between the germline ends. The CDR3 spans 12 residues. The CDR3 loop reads CASRQGTYEQYF. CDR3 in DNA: TGTGCCAGCAGGCAGGGGACCTACGAGCAGTACTTC. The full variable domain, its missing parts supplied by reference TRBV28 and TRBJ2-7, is DVKVTQSSRYLVKRTGEKVFLECVQDMDHENMFWYRQDPGLGLRLIYFSYDVKMKEKGDIPEGYSVSREKKERFSLILESASTNQTSMYLCASRQGTYEQYFGPGTRLTVT.

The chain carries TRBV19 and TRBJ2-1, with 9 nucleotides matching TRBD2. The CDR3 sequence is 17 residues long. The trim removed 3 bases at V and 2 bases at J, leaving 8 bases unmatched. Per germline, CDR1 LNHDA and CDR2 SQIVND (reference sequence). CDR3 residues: CASSIVGGGAAYNEQFF. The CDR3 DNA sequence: TGTGCCAGTAGTATCGTCGGCGGGGGGGCGGCCTACAATGAGCAGTTCTTC.

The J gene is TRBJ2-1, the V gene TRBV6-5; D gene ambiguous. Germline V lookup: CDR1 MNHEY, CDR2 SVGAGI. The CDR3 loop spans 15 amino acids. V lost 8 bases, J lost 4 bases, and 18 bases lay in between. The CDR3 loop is CASPTYPWLYNEQFF. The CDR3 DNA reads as TGTGCCAGCCCGACTTACCCCTGGCTATACAATGAGCAGTTCTTC.

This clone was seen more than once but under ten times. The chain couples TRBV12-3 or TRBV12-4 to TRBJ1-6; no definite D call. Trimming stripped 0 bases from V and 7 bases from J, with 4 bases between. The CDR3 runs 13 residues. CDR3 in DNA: TGTGCCAGCAGTTTAGCGCAGAATTCACCCCTCCACTTT. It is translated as CASSLAQNSPLHF.

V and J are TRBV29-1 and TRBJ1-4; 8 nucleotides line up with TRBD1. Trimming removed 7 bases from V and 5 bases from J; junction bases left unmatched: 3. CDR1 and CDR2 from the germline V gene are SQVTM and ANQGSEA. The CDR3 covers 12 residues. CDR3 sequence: CSGGQENEKLFF. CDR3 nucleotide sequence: TGCAGCGGGGGACAGGAAAATGAAAAACTGTTTTTT. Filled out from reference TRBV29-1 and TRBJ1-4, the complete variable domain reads SAVISQKPSRDICQRGTSLTIQCQVDSQVTMMFWYRQQPGQSLTLIATANQGSEATYESGFVIDKFPISRPNLTFSTLTVSNMSPEDSSIYLCSGGQENEKLFFGSGTQLSVL.

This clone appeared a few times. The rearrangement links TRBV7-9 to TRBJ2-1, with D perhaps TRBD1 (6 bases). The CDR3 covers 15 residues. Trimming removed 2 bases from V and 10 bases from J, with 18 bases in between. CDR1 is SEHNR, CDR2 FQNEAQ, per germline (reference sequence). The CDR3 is CASSLTRGGVEEQFF. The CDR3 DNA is TGTGCCAGCAGCTTAACCCGAGGGGGAGTCGAGGAGCAGTTCTTC.

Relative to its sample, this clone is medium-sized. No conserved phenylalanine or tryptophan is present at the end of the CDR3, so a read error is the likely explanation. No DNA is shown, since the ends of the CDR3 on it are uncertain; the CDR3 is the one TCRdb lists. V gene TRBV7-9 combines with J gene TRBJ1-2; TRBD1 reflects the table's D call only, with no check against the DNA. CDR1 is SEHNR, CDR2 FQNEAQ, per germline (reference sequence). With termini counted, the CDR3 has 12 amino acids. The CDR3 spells CASSLDGGIQGL.

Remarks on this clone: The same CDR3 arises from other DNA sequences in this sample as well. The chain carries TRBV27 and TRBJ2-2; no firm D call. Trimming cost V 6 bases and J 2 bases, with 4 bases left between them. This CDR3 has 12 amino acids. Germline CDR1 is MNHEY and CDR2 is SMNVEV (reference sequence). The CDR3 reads CASSLNTGELFF. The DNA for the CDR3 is TGTGCCAGCAGCCTAAACACCGGGGAGCTGTTTTTT.

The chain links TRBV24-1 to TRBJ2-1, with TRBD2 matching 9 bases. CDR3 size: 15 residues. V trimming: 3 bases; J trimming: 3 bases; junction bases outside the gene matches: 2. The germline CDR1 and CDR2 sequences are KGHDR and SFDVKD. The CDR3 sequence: CATSDPSGDYNEQFF. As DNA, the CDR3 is TGTGCCACCAGTGATCCTAGCGGGGACTACAATGAGCAGTTCTTC.

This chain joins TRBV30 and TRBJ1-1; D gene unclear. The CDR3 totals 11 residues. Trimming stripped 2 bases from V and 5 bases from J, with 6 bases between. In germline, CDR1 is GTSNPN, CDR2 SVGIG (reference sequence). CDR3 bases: TGTGCCTGGAGTTTGGGGACTGAAGCTTTCTTT. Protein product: CAWSLGTEAFF.